This T cell receptor beta chain was sequenced in a study of T cell clones after liver transplantation. Study summary: Post-transplant blood was tracked for graft-donor-reactive T cell clones identified in a pre-transplant mixed lymphocyte reaction.

Sequencing was performed with immunoSEQ multiplex PCR; in TCRdb, only in-frame clones are kept and a portion is missing. This sample has fewer than 85,000 clones, with around 80% found just once. Sorting of unstimulated PBMCs yielded separate CD3+CD4+ and CD3+CD8+ fractions. Germline CDR1 is SGHRS and CDR2 is YFSETQ. Trimming removed 0 bases from V and 7 bases from J; junction bases left unmatched: 12. This CDR3 region has 16 residues. This receptor was taken from a human patient who received a liver transplant. Some T cells may have come from the graft donor. Sequences were derived from CD4+ T cells from blood, sampled 12 months after liver transplant. The chain carries TRBV5-1 and TRBJ1-2; TRBD1 agrees at 7 bases. This CDR3 reads CASSLESGEGARGYTF. For the CDR3, the DNA is TGCGCCAGCAGCTTGGAATCGGGAGAGGGGGCGCGTGGCTACACCTTC.